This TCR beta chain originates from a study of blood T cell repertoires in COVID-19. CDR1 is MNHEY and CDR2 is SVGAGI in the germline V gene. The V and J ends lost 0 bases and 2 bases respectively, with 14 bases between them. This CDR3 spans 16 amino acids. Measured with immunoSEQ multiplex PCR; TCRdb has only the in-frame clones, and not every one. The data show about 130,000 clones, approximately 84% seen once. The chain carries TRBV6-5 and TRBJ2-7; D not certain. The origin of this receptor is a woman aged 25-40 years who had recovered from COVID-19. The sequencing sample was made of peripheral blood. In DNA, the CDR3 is TGTGCCAGCAGTTACTCGATAGCCGGGTCCCCCTACGAGCAGTACTTC. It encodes CASSYSIAGSPYEQYF.